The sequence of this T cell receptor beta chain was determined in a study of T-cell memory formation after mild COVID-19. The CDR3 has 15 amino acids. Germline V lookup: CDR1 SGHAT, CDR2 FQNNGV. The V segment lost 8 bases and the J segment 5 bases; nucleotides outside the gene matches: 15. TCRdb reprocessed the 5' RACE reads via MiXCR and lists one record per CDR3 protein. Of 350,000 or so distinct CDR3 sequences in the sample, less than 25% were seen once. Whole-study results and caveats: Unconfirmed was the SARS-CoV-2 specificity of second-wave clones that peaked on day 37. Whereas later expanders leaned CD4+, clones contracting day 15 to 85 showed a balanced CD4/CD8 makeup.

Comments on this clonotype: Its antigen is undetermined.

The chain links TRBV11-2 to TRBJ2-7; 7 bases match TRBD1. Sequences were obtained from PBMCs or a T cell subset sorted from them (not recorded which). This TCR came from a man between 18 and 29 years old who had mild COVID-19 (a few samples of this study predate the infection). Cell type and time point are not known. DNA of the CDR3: TGTGCCAGCCGCCGATCGTCGGGACAGTTACACGAGCAGTACTTC. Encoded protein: CASRRSSGQLHEQYF.